This TCR beta chain was recorded in a study of blood T cell repertoires in COVID-19 (dated by TCRdb to the early 2020s). Study-wide context: Samples covering the acute and convalescent phases of COVID-19 were provided by collaborators in the United States, Italy and Spain. The material from the prospective study consisted of cDNA or gDNA derived from T cells, B-cell-depleted T cells, or PBMCs. The dataset comprised deeply sampled blood TCRbeta repertoires from subjects exposed to, actively infected with, or recovered from COVID-19. The repertoires were released in a freely available public database meant as a resource for research on the immune response to SARS-CoV-2. Samples were obtained from the ongoing ImmuneRACE study (first 160 participants) and from 1,254 subjects provided by 6 global collaborators. Sample metadata almost always included a de-identified subject ID, COVID-19 status, age in years and sex. HLA class I and class II types, where available, came from metadata supplied by the sample provider rather than from assay-based typing.

As concerns this clone: The target of this receptor is not known. The record has no base qualities; no much larger clone is one base away.

Its CDR3 holds 16 amino acids, cysteine through phenylalanine. Only CDR3 DNA remains: 48 bases, in frame from the first base. The germline V gene (reference sequence) supplies CDR1 LNHDA and CDR2 SQIVND. Trimming removed 4 bases from V and 4 bases from J; the gene matches leave 13 bases unexplained. Beyond this particular receptor, the publication reports: How much clinical and demographic metadata was included differed by source and by participant, and the metadata was provided uncurated.

Whole blood was collected in K2EDTA tubes by collaborating institutions according to the institutions' own protocols. For TCRbeta analysis, collaborators shipped samples as frozen whole blood, isolated PBMCs, or DNA extracted from either of those sample types. TCRbeta CDR3 regions were amplified from genomic DNA using the immunoSEQ Assay, a bias-controlled multiplex PCR. The authors processed their data as follows. The number of nucleated cells in each sample was estimated from the amplification of reference gene primers within the assay. To quantify the absolute abundance of each unique TCRbeta CDR3 rearrangement, sequence reads were collapsed and filtered. For each sample, productive Simpson clonality was calculated as the square root of Simpson's diversity index over productive rearrangements. The table comes from immuneACCESS by way of TCRdb, which keeps in-frame sequences with V and J called. Part of the clones is missing from these tables; in studies checked, under half for an unresolved V gene and the rest for unknown reasons. V and J calls and clone size come straight from that table; D and trimming were deduced from the DNA. The sample data list 210,000 or so clones, and 85% to 90% of these were observed just once. Around 2.2% of the sample rests with the top ten.

The TCR sequence derives from a woman aged 45-65 years with acute or convalescent COVID-19. The material sequenced was peripheral blood. Recombination connected TRBV19 to TRBJ2-7, with TRBD1 identical over 7 junction bases. The CDR3 amino acid sequence is: CASSNTGDTPPYEQYF. In nucleotide form, the sequence is TGTGCCAGTAGTAATACAGGGGATACCCCTCCTTACGAGCAGTACTTC.